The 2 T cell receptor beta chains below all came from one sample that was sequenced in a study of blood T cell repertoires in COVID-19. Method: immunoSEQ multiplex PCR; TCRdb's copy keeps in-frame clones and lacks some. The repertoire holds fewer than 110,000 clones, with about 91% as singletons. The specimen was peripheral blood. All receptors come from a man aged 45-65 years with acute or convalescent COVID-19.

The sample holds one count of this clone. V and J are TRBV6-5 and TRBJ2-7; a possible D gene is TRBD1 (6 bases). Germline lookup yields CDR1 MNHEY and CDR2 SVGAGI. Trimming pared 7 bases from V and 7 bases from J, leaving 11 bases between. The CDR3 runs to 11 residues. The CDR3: CASTQGYEQYF. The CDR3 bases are TGTGCCAGCACACAGGGTTATGAGCAGTACTTC.

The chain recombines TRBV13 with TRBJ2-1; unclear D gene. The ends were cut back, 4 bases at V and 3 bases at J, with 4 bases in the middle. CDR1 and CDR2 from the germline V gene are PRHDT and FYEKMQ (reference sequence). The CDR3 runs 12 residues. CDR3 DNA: TGTGCCAGCAGCTACAACTACAATGAGCAGTTCTTC. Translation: CASSYNYNEQFF.